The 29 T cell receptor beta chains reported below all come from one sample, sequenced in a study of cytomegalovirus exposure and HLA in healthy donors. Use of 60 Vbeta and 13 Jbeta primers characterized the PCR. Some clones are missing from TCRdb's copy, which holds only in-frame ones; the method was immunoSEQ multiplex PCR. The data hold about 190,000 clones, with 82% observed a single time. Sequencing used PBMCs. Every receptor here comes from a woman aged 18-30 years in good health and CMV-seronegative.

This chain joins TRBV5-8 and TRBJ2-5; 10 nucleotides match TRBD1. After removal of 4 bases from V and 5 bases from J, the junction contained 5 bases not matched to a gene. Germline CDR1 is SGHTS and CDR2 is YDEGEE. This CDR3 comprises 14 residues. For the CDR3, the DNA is TGTGCCAGCAGCCCCGGGACAGGGGTTGAGACCCAGTACTTC. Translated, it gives CASSPGTGVETQYF.

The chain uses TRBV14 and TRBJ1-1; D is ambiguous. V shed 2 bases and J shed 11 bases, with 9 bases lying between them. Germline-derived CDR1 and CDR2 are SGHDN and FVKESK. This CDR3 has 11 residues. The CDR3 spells CASSQTAYAFF. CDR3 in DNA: TGTGCCAGCAGCCAAACCGCGTACGCTTTCTTT. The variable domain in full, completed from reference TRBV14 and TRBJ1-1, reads EAGVTQFPSHSVIEKGQTVTLRCDPISGHDNLYWYRRVMGKEIKFLLHFVKESKQDESGMPNNRFLAERTGGTYSTLKVQPAELEDSGVYFCASSQTAYAFFGQGTRLTVV.

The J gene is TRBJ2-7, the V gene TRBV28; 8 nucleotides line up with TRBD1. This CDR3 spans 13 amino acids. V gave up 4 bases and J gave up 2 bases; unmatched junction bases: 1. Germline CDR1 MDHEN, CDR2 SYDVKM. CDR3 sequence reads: CASSWTGTYEQYF. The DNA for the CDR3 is TGTGCCAGCAGTTGGACAGGGACCTACGAGCAGTACTTC.

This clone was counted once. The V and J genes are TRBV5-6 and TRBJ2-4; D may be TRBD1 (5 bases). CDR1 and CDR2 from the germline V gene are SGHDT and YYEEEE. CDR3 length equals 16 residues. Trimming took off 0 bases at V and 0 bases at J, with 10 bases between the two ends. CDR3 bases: TGTGCCAGCAGCTTGGGTCAGGGCCTAGCCAAAAACATTCAGTACTTC. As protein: CASSLGQGLAKNIQYF.

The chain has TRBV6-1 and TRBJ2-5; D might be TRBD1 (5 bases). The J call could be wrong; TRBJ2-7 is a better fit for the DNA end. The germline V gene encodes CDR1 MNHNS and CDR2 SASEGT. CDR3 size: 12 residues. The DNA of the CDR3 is TGTGCCAGCAGTAGTGGACATTACGAGCAGTACTTC. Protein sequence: CASSSGHYEQYF.

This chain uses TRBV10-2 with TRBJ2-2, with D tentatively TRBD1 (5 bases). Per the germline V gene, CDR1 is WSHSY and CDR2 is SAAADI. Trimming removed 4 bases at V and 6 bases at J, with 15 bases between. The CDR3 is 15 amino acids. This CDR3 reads CASSVAQIGAGELFF. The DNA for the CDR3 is TGCGCCAGCAGTGTCGCGCAGATAGGGGCCGGGGAGCTGTTTTTT.

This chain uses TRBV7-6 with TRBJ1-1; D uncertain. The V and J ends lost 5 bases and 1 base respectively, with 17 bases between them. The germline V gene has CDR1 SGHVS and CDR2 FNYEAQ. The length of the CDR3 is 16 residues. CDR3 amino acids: CASSPGIEVKNTEAFF. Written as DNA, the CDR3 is TGTGCCAGCAGCCCCGGGATAGAGGTGAAGAACACTGAAGCTTTCTTT.

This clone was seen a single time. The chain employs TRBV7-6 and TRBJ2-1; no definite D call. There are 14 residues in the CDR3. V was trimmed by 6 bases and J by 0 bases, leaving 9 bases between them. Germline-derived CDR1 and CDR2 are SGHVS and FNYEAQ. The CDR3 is CASRRSSSYNEQFF. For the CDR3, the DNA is TGTGCCAGCAGGCGGTCGAGCTCCTACAATGAGCAGTTCTTC.

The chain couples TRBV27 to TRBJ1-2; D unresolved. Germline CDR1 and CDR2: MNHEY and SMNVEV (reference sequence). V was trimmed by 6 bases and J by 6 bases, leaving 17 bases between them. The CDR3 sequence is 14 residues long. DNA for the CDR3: TGTGCCAGCAGCCCGCGGGCCCGGAGAGATGGCTACACCTTC. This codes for CASSPRARRDGYTF.

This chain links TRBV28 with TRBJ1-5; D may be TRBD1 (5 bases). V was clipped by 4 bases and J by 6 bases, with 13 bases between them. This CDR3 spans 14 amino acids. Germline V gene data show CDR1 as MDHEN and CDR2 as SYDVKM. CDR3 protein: CASSSTVNSQPQHF. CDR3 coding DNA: TGTGCCAGCAGTTCGACAGTGAACAGTCAGCCCCAGCATTTT.

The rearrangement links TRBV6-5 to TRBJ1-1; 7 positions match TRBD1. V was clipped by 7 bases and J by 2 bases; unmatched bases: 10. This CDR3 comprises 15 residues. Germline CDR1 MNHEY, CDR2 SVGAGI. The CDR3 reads CASKYQTGRNTEAFF. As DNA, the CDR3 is TGTGCCAGCAAATATCAGACAGGGCGAAACACTGAAGCTTTCTTT.

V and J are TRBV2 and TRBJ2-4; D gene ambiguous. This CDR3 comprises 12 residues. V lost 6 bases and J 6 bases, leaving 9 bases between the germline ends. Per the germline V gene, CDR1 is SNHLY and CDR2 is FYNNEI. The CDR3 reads CASSTLRNIQYF. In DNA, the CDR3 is TGTGCCAGCAGCACGCTAAGAAACATTCAGTACTTC.

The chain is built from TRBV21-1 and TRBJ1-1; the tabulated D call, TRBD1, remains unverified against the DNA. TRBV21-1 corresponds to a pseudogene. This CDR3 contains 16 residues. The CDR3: CASSNKTGGAIRQAFF. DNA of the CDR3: TGTGCCAGCAGCAATAAAACAGGGGGCGCGATTAGACAAGCTTTCTTT.

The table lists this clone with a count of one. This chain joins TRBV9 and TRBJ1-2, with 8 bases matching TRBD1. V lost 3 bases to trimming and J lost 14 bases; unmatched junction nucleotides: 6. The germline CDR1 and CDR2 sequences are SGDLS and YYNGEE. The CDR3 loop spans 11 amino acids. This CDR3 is CASSAPGDRTF. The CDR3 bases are TGTGCCAGCAGCGCCCCCGGGGACAGGACCTTC.

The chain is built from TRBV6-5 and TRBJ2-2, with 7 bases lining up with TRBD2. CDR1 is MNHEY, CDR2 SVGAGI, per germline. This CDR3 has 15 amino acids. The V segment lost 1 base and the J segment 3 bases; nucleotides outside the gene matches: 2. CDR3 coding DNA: TGTGCCAGCAGTTACTGGGCGGGGGACACCGGGGAGCTGTTTTTT. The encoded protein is CASSYWAGDTGELFF.

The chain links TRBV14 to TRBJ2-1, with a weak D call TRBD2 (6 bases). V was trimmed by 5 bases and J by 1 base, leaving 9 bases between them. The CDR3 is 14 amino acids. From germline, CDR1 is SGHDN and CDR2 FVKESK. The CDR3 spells CASSAGSSYNEQFF. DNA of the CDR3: TGTGCCAGCAGCGCCGGGAGTTCCTACAATGAGCAGTTCTTC.

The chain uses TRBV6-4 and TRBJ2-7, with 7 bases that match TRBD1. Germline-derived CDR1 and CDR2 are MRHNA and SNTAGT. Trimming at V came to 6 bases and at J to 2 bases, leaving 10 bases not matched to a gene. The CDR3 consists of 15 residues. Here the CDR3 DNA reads TGTGCCAGCAGATTGGCGAATACAGGGGCCTACGAGCAGTACTTC. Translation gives CASRLANTGAYEQYF.

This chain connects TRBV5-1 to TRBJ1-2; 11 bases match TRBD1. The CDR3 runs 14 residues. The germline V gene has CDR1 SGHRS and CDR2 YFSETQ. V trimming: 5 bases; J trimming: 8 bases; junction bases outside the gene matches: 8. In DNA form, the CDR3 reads TGCGCCAGCAGACCCGGACAGGGGGCCGCGGGCTACACCTTC. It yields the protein CASRPGQGAAGYTF. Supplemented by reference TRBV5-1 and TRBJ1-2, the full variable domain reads KAGVTQTPRYLIKTRGQQVTLSCSPISGHRSVSWYQQTPGQGLQFLFEYFSETQRNKGNFPGRFSGRQFSNSRSEMNVSTLELGDSALYLCASRPGQGAAGYTFGSGTRLTVV.

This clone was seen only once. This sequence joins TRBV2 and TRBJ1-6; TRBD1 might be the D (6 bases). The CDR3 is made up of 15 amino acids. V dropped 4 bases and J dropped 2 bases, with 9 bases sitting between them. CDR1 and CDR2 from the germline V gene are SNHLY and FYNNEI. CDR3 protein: CASSAQGTYNSPLHF. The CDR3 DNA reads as TGTGCCAGCAGTGCCCAGGGGACCTATAATTCACCCCTCCACTTT.

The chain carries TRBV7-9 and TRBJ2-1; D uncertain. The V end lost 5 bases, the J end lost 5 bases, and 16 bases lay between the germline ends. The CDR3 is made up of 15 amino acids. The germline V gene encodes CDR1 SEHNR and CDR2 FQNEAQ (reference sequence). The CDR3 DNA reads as TGTGCCAGCAGCCCACGCCTAACGAACGACAATGAGCAGTTCTTC. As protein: CASSPRLTNDNEQFF.

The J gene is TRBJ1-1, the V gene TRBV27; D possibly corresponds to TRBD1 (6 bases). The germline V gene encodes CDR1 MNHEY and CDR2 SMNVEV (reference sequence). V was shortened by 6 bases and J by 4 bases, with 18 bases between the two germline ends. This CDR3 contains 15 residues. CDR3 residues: CASSEHREGITEAFF. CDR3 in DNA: TGTGCCAGCAGCGAACACAGGGAGGGAATCACTGAAGCTTTCTTT.

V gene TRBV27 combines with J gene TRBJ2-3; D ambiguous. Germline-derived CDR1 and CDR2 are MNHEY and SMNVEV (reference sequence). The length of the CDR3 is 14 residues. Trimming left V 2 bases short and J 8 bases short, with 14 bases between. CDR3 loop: CASSLVLAILTQYF. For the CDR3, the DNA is TGTGCCAGCAGTTTAGTGTTAGCTATTCTTACGCAGTATTTT.

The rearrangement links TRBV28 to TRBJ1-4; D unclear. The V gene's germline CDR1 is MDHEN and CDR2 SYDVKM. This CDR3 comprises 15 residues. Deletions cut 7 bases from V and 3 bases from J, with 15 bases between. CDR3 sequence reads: CASKGGPRANEKLFF. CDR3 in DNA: TGTGCCAGCAAGGGAGGGCCGAGGGCTAATGAAAAACTGTTTTTT.

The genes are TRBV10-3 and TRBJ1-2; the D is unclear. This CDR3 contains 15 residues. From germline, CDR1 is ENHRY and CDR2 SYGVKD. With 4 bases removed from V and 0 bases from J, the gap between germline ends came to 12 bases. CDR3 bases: TGTGCCATCAGTGGAGGCGCAGAAGCTAACTATGGCTACACCTTC. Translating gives CAISGGAEANYGYTF.

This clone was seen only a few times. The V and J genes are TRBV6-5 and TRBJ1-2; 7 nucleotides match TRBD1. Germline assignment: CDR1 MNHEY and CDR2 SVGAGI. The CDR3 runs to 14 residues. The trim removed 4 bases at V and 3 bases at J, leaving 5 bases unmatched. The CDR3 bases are TGTGCCAGCAGTTCCCGACAGGGCCACTATGGCTACACCTTC. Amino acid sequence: CASSSRQGHYGYTF.

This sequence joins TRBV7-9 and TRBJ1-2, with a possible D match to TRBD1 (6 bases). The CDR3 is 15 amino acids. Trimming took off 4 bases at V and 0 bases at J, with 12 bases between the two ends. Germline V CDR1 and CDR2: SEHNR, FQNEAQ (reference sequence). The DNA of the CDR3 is TGTGCCAGCAGCTCAGACAGGAGATCTAACTATGGCTACACCTTC. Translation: CASSSDRRSNYGYTF.

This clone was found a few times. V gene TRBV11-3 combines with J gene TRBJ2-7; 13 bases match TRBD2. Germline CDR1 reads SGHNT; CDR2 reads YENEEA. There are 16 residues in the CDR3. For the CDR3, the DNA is TGTGCCAGCAGCTCGGGTGGAAAGCCGGGACTAGCGGGAAATTTCGTC. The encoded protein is CASSSGGKPGLAGNFV.

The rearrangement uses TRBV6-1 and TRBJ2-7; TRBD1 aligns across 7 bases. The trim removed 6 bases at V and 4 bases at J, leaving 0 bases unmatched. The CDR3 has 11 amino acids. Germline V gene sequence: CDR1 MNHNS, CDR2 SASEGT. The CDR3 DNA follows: TGTGCCAGCAGACAGGGGTACGAGCAGTACTTC. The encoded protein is CASRQGYEQYF.

The CDR3 DNA sequence: TGTGCCAGCAGCTGGGGACAGGGGCGCGGCTACACCTTC. It translates to CASSWGQGRGYTF. This chain links TRBV7-8 with TRBJ1-2; 10 bases are shared with TRBD1. There are 13 residues in the CDR3. The V gene's germline CDR1 is SGHVS and CDR2 FQNEAQ. The V segment lost 4 bases and the J segment 8 bases; nucleotides outside the gene matches: 4.